The clone carrying this T cell receptor (beta chain) has a handful of counts. This specimen belongs to a study of T-cell reconstitution after alpha-beta-depleted transplantation in children. V was cut by 4 bases and J by 4 bases, with 11 bases left in between. CDR3 size: 13 residues. Germline V lookup: CDR1 SGHRS, CDR2 YFSETQ. Unique molecular identifiers were incorporated into the prepared TCRbeta library. TCRdb called the PCR reads again in MiXCR, with one record for every CDR3 protein. This sample has 450,000 to 500,000 distinct CDR3 sequences; around an eighth occur once, and the top ten carry less than 6.5%.

The specimen was PBMCs from the stem cell graft donor, collected from the stem cell graft. The genes are TRBV5-1 and TRBJ1-2; D ambiguous. The sequence came from a human donor who donated a stem cell graft to a child with combined immunodeficiency. As DNA, the CDR3 is TGCGCCAGCAGCGACGCCGGCGGCTATGGCTACACCTTC. It is translated as CASSDAGGYGYTF.